Listed below are T cell receptor beta chains from one sample, sequenced in a study of human T cells and chemical hapten exposure. Each CDR3 protein is one row after TCRdb ran MiXCR on the RACE reads. The sample contains about 120,000 distinct CDR3 sequences, around 15% of which appear only once. This sample comprised whole blood, obtained in connection with sensitization to the hapten diphenylcyclopropenone (DPC). These receptors were collected from a man younger than 35 with alopecia areata. Some clones in this sample may be carry-over from other donors' samples. Each CDR3 is given with its conserved first and last residue. D genes are given only for firm matches. The size field is filled for only some rows; it gives once, few, many or a size class.

d_gene	len	abundance	v_gene	j_gene	CDR3nt	CDR3aa
.	15	.	TRBV11-2	TRBJ1-1	TGTGCCAGCAGGCCTCCGGGGGTGGCGAACACTGAAGCTTTCTTT	CASRPPGVANTEAFF
TRBD1	17	.	TRBV5-1	TRBJ1-6	TGCGCCAGCAGCTCAACCAGTAGGGCAGGGGGCTTTTCACCCCTCCACTTT	CASSSTSRAGGFSPLHF
.	14	.	TRBV15	TRBJ2-4	TGTGCCACCAGCAGAGATCGGGCGGGCGACATTCAGTACTTC	CATSRDRAGDIQYF
.	14	.	TRBV7-2	TRBJ1-1	TGTGCCAGCAGCCCGTATCAGGGAAACACTGAAGCTTTCTTT	CASSPYQGNTEAFF
.	10	.	TRBV12-3/TRBV12-4	TRBJ2-1	TGTGCCAGCAGTTCCAATGAGCAGTTCTTC	CASSSNEQFF
.	14	.	TRBV3-1	TRBJ2-1	TGTGCCAGCAGCTCCTTAGCAGGGCACAATGAGCAGTTCTTC	CASSSLAGHNEQFF
.	11	.	TRBV28	TRBJ2-4	TGTGCCAGCAGTTACCGGGGGCCACAGTACTTC	CASSYRGPQYF
TRBD1	16	few	TRBV7-6	TRBJ2-3	TGTGCCAGCAGCTTAGCGGGACAGGGGATTGCAGATACGCAGTATTTT	CASSLAGQGIADTQYF
.	16	many	TRBV7-8	TRBJ1-1	TGTGCCAGCAGCTTGGGCCGACAGTTTTCCGACACTGAAGCTTTCTTT	CASSLGRQFSDTEAFF
TRBD1	16	few	TRBV6-2/TRBV6-3	TRBJ2-7	TGTGCCAGCAGTTACTCAGGGACAGGGGGGTCCTACGAGCAGTACTTC	CASSYSGTGGSYEQYF
TRBD1	15	.	TRBV2	TRBJ2-2	TGTGCCAGCAGGCAGGGGACAGTCAACACCGGGGAGCTGTTTTTT	CASRQGTVNTGELFF
.	12	few	TRBV7-2	TRBJ2-3	TGTGCCAGCAGCTTAAGAAGAGATACGCAGTATTTT	CASSLRRDTQYF
.	15	.	TRBV5-6	TRBJ1-4	TGTGCCAGCAGCTTTCCAGAGGCCCCAGATGAAAAACTGTTTTTT	CASSFPEAPDEKLFF
.	12	many	TRBV29-1	TRBJ1-1	TGCAGCGTTGCGCACAGTAACACTGAAGCTTTCTTT	CSVAHSNTEAFF
TRBD1	14	.	TRBV11-2	TRBJ1-2	TGTGCCAGCAGCGCGACAGGGGGCCCCTATGGCTACACCTTC	CASSATGGPYGYTF
TRBD2	17	.	TRBV4-1	TRBJ2-1	TGCGCCAGCAGGCCTACTAGCGGGGGTCGCCTCTACAATGAGCAGTTCTTC	CASRPTSGGRLYNEQFF
.	13	few	TRBV3-1	TRBJ1-3	TGTGCCAGCAGCCAGGAAAGGCGAAACACCATATATTTT	CASSQERRNTIYF
.	14	few	TRBV28	TRBJ1-4	TGTGCCAGCTTGTCGAGGGACGGCCTCGAGGAACTGTTTTTT	CASLSRDGLEELFF
TRBD1	14	.	TRBV29-1	TRBJ2-2	TGCAGCGTTGAAGAAACAGGGGCCACCGGGGAGCTGTTTTTT	CSVEETGATGELFF
TRBD1	18	few	TRBV3-1	TRBJ2-1	TGTGCCAGCAGCCAAGAACAGGGGTTGCCTGGAAAATACAATGAGCAGTTCTTC	CASSQEQGLPGKYNEQFF
.	17	.	TRBV18	TRBJ1-1	TGTGCCAGCTCACCCAAACTTTACGAACAGGGGAACACTGAAGCTTTCTTT	CASSPKLYEQGNTEAFF
.	14	few	TRBV5-1	TRBJ2-3	TGCGCCAGCAGCTTGGCACAGCTGACAGATACGCAGTATTTT	CASSLAQLTDTQYF
TRBD1	18	.	TRBV12-3/TRBV12-4	TRBJ2-2	TGTGCCAGCAGATACCCCCGGGACAGGGCGACGAACACCGGGGAGCTGTTTTTT	CASRYPRDRATNTGELFF
.	15	.	TRBV3-1	TRBJ2-5	TGTGCCAGCAGCCGGTGGGGGCGAATCCAAGAGACCCAGTACTTC	CASSRWGRIQETQYF
TRBD1	15	.	TRBV6-6	TRBJ2-2	TGTGCCAGCAGTTCACGGGACAGGCACACCGGGGAGCTGTTTTTT	CASSSRDRHTGELFF
.	14	few	TRBV27	TRBJ2-7	TGTGCCAGCAGTTTAGCGGGGGCGGCCTACGAGCAGTACTTC	CASSLAGAAYEQYF
.	18	few	TRBV7-2	TRBJ2-1	TGTGCCAGCAGCTCGACCGTCGGACAGACCTTCTCCTACAATGAGCAGTTCTTC	CASSSTVGQTFSYNEQFF
TRBD1	15	few	TRBV11-2	TRBJ1-4	TGTGCCAGCAGCTTAACCGGGACAGGGAATGAAAAACTGTTTTTT	CASSLTGTGNEKLFF
TRBD1	14	many	TRBV29-1	TRBJ1-2	TGCAGCGTACACGGACAGGGGTCGAACTATGGCTACACCTTC	CSVHGQGSNYGYTF
.	15	few	TRBV12-3/TRBV12-4	TRBJ1-5	TGTGCCAGCAGTCGCCGGGATGAGGGTGGTCAGCCCCAGCATTTT	CASSRRDEGGQPQHF
.	18	few	TRBV4-1	TRBJ1-2	TGCGCCAGCAGGCTCAAAGAAGAAGAAGCAGCCCGAGACTATGGCTACACCTTC	CASRLKEEEAARDYGYTF
.	15	.	TRBV2	TRBJ1-6	TGTGCCAGCATCACCGGGGGGGCCAGACATTCACCCCTCCACTTT	CASITGGARHSPLHF
.	14	few	TRBV7-2	TRBJ2-7	TGTGCCAGCAGCTCCGCAGGGGCGGCTTACGAGCAGTACTTC	CASSSAGAAYEQYF
TRBD1	14	few	TRBV28	TRBJ2-7	TGTGCCAGCAGCCGCCGGGGACAGGGATACGAGCAGTACTTC	CASSRRGQGYEQYF
.	13	.	TRBV2	TRBJ1-6	TGTGCCAGCAGTGAGGGCAGACATTCACCCCTCCACTTT	CASSEGRHSPLHF
.	15	.	TRBV27	TRBJ2-1	TGTGCCAGCAGTTTATCCTACAGCTCCTACAATGAGCAGTTCTTC	CASSLSYSSYNEQFF
TRBD1	15	.	TRBV6-2/TRBV6-3	TRBJ2-4	TGTGCCAGCAGAACAGGGGGCGCAACTCCTAACATTCAGTACTTC	CASRTGGATPNIQYF
TRBD1	17	few	TRBV12-5	TRBJ2-2	TGTGCTAGTGGTTTGGGTACGGGACAGGGGGCCACCGGGGAGCTGTTTTTT	CASGLGTGQGATGELFF
TRBD2	18	once	TRBV6-9	TRBJ2-6	TGTGCCAGCAGCAAGACTAGCCCCATAGCATCTGGGGCCAACGTCCTGACTTTC	CASSKTSPIASGANVLTF
.	11	.	TRBV10-3	TRBJ2-1	TGTGCCATCAGCACTAGCCTTGAGCAGTTCTTC	CAISTSLEQFF
TRBD1	15	few	TRBV7-9	TRBJ1-1	TGTGCCAGCAGCTCGTCCGGACAGGGGTTCCCTGAAGCTTTCTTT	CASSSSGQGFPEAFF
.	14	few	TRBV12-3/TRBV12-4	TRBJ2-3	TGTGCCAGCAGTTTAGTCCCGGACACAGATACGCAGTATTTT	CASSLVPDTDTQYF
.	12	few	TRBV19	TRBJ2-1	TGTGCCAGTAGGCCCGCAGGCACTGAGCAGTTCTTC	CASRPAGTEQFF
.	15	few	TRBV28	TRBJ2-7	TGTGCCAGCAGTTCTACGACAGGTTTGGGCTACGAGCAGTACTTC	CASSSTTGLGYEQYF
.	14	many	TRBV19	TRBJ2-2	TGTGCCAGTAGTACAGGGGCGAGCACCGGGGAGCTGTTTTTT	CASSTGASTGELFF
.	17	many	TRBV21-1	TRBJ2-3	TGTGCCAGCAGCAAATTCGCAAGCGGGGGTATCACAGATACGCAGTATTTT	CASSKFASGGITDTQYF
.	18	few	TRBV7-2	TRBJ1-1	TGTGCCAGCAGCTTAGGAGACCAGCACGTGTCCTTGAACACTGAAGCTTTCTTT	CASSLGDQHVSLNTEAFF
.	17	few	TRBV20-1	TRBJ2-3	TGCAGTGCTAGAGAAGGGCGGGACTCATTGTTATTAGATACGCAGTATTTT	CSAREGRDSLLLDTQYF
.	17	many	TRBV7-8	TRBJ2-4	TGTGCCAGCAGCCCCCTGTTCGCCGAGGTCGCCAAAAACATTCAGTACTTC	CASSPLFAEVAKNIQYF
TRBD1	15	few	TRBV7-9	TRBJ2-3	TGTGCCAGCAGCCTGGGACAGGGGGCGCCCGATACGCAGTATTTT	CASSLGQGAPDTQYF
.	13	few	TRBV11-2	TRBJ1-2	TGTGCCAGCAGCTTCCATGGGGGGCGCGGCTACACCTTC	CASSFHGGRGYTF
.	13	few	TRBV2	TRBJ1-4	TGTGCCAGCAGTAGGGACCGTGACGAAAAACTGTTTTTT	CASSRDRDEKLFF
.	16	.	TRBV6-5	TRBJ2-7	TGTGCCAGCAGTACGGCTTCGGGGACACTTGCCTACGAGCAGTACTTC	CASSTASGTLAYEQYF
.	14	few	TRBV5-5	TRBJ2-4	TGTGCCAGCAGCTTGGTGGGGGCCAAAAACATTCAGTACTTC	CASSLVGAKNIQYF
.	16	.	TRBV4-3	TRBJ2-3	TGCGCCAGCAGCCAAGTAGGGGGGCACAGCACAGATACGCAGTATTTT	CASSQVGGHSTDTQYF